Following are 19 T cell receptor beta chains from one sample sequenced in a study of OX40 agonist ivuxolimab in advanced cancers. Generated by immunoSEQ multiplex PCR, the TCRdb table keeps only in-frame clones and is missing some. The sample holds 100,000 to 150,000 clones; under 95% are singletons and the top ten take about 0.93%. The starting material was CD4+ or CD8+ T cells sorted from blood, obtained in a trial of the OX40 agonist ivuxolimab. The origin of the receptors is an adult with an advanced solid tumor such as melanoma, head and neck, liver or kidney cancer.

V usage is TRBV9 and J usage is TRBJ1-2; the D gene is possibly TRBD1 (5 bases). CDR3 length equals 12 residues. V was trimmed by 3 bases and J by 8 bases, leaving 11 bases between them. Germline CDR1 reads SGDLS; CDR2 reads YYNGEE. CDR3 DNA sequence: TGTGCCAGCAGCGGACGGGACGGCGGCTACACCTTC. This encodes CASSGRDGGYTF.

The CDR3 reads CATSSPGGDSANYGYTF. The CDR3, as DNA: TGTGCCACCAGCAGCCCTGGCGGGGATTCTGCTAACTATGGCTACACCTTC. The V gene is TRBV15, the J gene TRBJ1-2, with D unclear. Trimming stripped 3 bases from V and 0 bases from J, with 17 bases between. The CDR3 covers 17 residues. Germline V gives CDR1 LNHNV, CDR2 YYDKDF (reference sequence).

V and J are TRBV6-4 and TRBJ2-3; D not certain. The V gene's germline CDR1 is MRHNA and CDR2 SNTAGT. The CDR3 contains 16 residues. V lost 2 bases and J lost 2, with 14 bases in between. In DNA, the CDR3 is TGTGCCAGCAGTGACGCGGTGGTCTTGTCCACAGATACGCAGTATTTT. Amino acid sequence: CASSDAVVLSTDTQYF.

V usage is TRBV4-1 and J usage is TRBJ1-4; D unclear. The germline V and J ends were trimmed by 5 bases and 0 bases, with 13 bases remaining between them. The germline gives CDR1 MGHRA, CDR2 YSYEKL. The CDR3 contains 16 residues. The CDR3, as DNA: TGCGCCAGCAGCGCTGGGTGGGCAGCAACTAATGAAAAACTGTTTTTT. This codes for CASSAGWAATNEKLFF.

This chain links TRBV19 with TRBJ2-3; weak D call: TRBD2 (5 bases). The CDR3 covers 16 residues. Trimming stripped 4 bases from V and 0 bases from J, with 14 bases between. Germline V gene sequence: CDR1 LNHDA, CDR2 SQIVND (reference sequence). The CDR3 spells CASSTLSRGSTDTQYF. CDR3 sequence (DNA): TGTGCCAGTAGTACCCTAAGCCGGGGTAGCACAGATACGCAGTATTTT.

This rearrangement joins TRBV10-1 to TRBJ1-5; no definite D call. The CDR3 has 14 residues. The ends were cut back, 8 bases at V and 5 bases at J, with 16 bases in the middle. Germline lookup yields CDR1 WNHNN and CDR2 SYGVQD (reference sequence). CDR3 residues: CASLLVQGHQPQHF. Written as DNA, the CDR3 is TGCGCCAGCTTGCTGGTTCAAGGGCATCAGCCCCAGCATTTT.

The genes are TRBV27 and TRBJ2-4; a weak D match, TRBD1 (6 bases). The CDR3 is 16 amino acids. V lost 5 bases, J lost 2 bases, and 16 bases lay in between. Germline assignment: CDR1 MNHEY and CDR2 SMNVEV (reference sequence). The CDR3 DNA is TGTGCCAGCAGTGCCCAGGGGTCAATTTCCAAAAACATTCAGTACTTC. It yields the protein CASSAQGSISKNIQYF.

The V call is TRBV10-3, the J call TRBJ2-7; no reliable D call. This CDR3 has 11 amino acids. Trimming left V 6 bases short and J 4 bases short, with 7 bases between. Germline V gene lookup returns CDR1 ENHRY and CDR2 SYGVKD. DNA for the CDR3: TGTGCCATCAGGGGGAATTACGAGCAGTACTTC. Translating gives CAIRGNYEQYF.

This rearrangement joins TRBV7-8 to TRBJ2-1; 8 bases are shared with TRBD2. The CDR3 has 13 amino acids. The V segment lost 10 bases and the J segment 2 bases; nucleotides outside the gene matches: 4. Germline V gene sequence: CDR1 SGHVS, CDR2 FQNEAQ. The CDR3 region is CANGGATYNEQFF. In DNA form, the CDR3 reads TGTGCCAACGGGGGGGCTACCTACAATGAGCAGTTCTTC.

J is TRBJ2-7 and V is TRBV4-3, with a tentative D call TRBD1 (6 bases). This CDR3 spans 14 amino acids. From germline, CDR1 is LGHNA and CDR2 YSLEER. Trimming cost V 1 base and J 2 bases, with 9 bases left between them. CDR3 coding DNA: TGCGCCAGCAGCCAAGCCCCAGGGGCCTACGAGCAGTACTTC. Protein product: CASSQAPGAYEQYF.

The V gene is TRBV19, the J gene TRBJ1-5, with D unresolved. Per the germline V gene, CDR1 is LNHDA and CDR2 is SQIVND (reference sequence). The CDR3 runs to 12 residues. V was cut by 8 bases and J by 2 bases, with 7 bases left in between. The CDR3 DNA reads as TGTGCCAGTGAGATGGGCAATCAGCCCCAGCATTTT. It specifies CASEMGNQPQHF.

This chain links TRBV6-5 with TRBJ2-1; 11 bases fit TRBD2. V shed 7 bases, J shed 7 bases, and the junction held 3 bases outside the gene matches. There are 13 residues in the CDR3. Germline-derived CDR1 and CDR2 are MNHEY and SVGAGI. The CDR3 nucleotides are TGTGCCAGCATCCTAGCGGGAGGTAATGAGCAGTTCTTC. Its protein is CASILAGGNEQFF.

This clone was seen once. The rearrangement uses TRBV29-1 and TRBJ1-2, with 9 bases matching TRBD1. The CDR3 totals 13 residues. V was pared by 6 bases and J by 7 bases, with 9 bases of the junction left unmatched. The germline gives CDR1 SQVTM, CDR2 ANQGSEA. CDR3 DNA sequence: TGCAGCGTCGTTAACAGGGGGCATAGTGGCTACACCTTC. This translates into CSVVNRGHSGYTF.

The gene calls are TRBV29-1 and TRBJ2-3, with TRBD1 as a possible D gene (5 bases). This CDR3 has 13 amino acids. Per germline, CDR1 SQVTM and CDR2 ANQGSEA. The CDR3 DNA is TGCGGACAAAAGGTCCAGGGTGGCGATACGCAGTATTTT. Its protein product is CGQKVQGGDTQYF.

The gene calls are TRBV5-1 and TRBJ2-2; 10 bases are a match to TRBD2. The CDR3 has 15 residues. The trim removed 6 bases at V and 6 bases at J, leaving 8 bases unmatched. Germline V gene data show CDR1 as SGHRS and CDR2 as YFSETQ. The DNA for the CDR3 is TGCGCCAGCAAAATTAGCGGGGGGTCCCCCGGGGAGCTGTTTTTT. This encodes CASKISGGSPGELFF.

The sample holds one count of this clone. The chain couples TRBV7-2 to TRBJ1-2; D is uncertain. The length of the CDR3 is 13 residues. The germline V gene has CDR1 SGHTA and CDR2 FQGNSA. Trimming shortened V by 4 bases and J by 5 bases, and 11 bases separated the two germline ends. The CDR3 sequence is CASSSIHNYGYTF. For the CDR3, the DNA is TGTGCCAGCAGCTCCATACATAATTATGGCTACACCTTC.

The rearrangement links TRBV6-6 to TRBJ2-7; D perhaps matches TRBD2 (5 bases). Germline V gene lookup returns CDR1 MNHNY and CDR2 SVGAGI (reference sequence). V gave up 2 bases and J gave up 4 bases, with 9 bases separating them. The CDR3 is made up of 13 amino acids. CDR3 sequence reads: CASSYAGRYEQYF. CDR3 nucleotide sequence: TGTGCCAGCAGTTACGCGGGTCGGTACGAGCAGTACTTC.

About this clone: Other DNA sequences within the sample encode an identical CDR3. The rearrangement joins TRBV18 to TRBJ2-1, with TRBD1 as a possible D gene (5 bases). Germline V gene lookup returns CDR1 KGHSH and CDR2 LQKENI. The CDR3 runs to 15 residues. V was clipped by 3 bases and J by 8 bases, with 17 bases between them. CDR3 in amino acids: CASSPTEPSRDEQFF. CDR3 DNA: TGTGCCAGCTCACCGACAGAACCGTCCCGGGATGAGCAGTTCTTC.

The chain carries TRBV25-1 and TRBJ2-2; D may be TRBD1 (5 bases). Germline V gene data show CDR1 as MGHDK and CDR2 as SYGVNS. This CDR3 spans 12 amino acids. V dropped 7 bases and J dropped 7 bases, with 10 bases sitting between them. For the CDR3, the DNA is TGTGCCAGCAAAGGGGCCGTCGGGGAGCTGTTTTTT. It specifies CASKGAVGELFF.